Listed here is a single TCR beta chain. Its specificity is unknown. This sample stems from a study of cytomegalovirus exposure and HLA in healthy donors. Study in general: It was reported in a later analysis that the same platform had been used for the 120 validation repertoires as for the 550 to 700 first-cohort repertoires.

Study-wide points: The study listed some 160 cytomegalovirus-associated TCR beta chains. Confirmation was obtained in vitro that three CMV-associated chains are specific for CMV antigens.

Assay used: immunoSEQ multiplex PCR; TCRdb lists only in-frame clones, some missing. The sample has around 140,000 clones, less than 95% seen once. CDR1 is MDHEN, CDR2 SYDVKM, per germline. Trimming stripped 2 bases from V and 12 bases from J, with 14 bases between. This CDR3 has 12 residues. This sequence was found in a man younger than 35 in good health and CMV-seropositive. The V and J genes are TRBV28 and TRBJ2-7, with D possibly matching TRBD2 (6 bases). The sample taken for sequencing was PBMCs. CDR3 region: CASSLRSRAGYF. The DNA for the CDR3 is TGTGCCAGCAGTTTACGTTCTCGAGCGGGGTACTTC.